A selection of T cell receptor beta chains follows, all from one sample in a study of T-cell reconstitution after alpha-beta-depleted transplantation in children. MiXCR was run by TCRdb on the PCR reads, yielding one entry per CDR3 protein. The sample lists some 300,000 distinct CDR3 sequences, 10% seen once, with approximately 2.3% in the top ten. This specimen consisted of PBMCs from the stem cell graft donor, obtained from the stem cell graft. These receptor sequences come from a human donor who donated a stem cell graft to a child with acute lymphoblastic leukemia. CDR3s include the opening cysteine and the closing phenylalanine or tryptophan. The D gene is left open where the match is weak. The size entry is marked missing in some rows and otherwise reads once, few, many or a size class.

cdr3_length: 16
v_call: TRBV10-3
d_call: TRBD1
j_call: TRBJ2-1
clone_size: few
cdr3_nt: TGTGCCATCAGTGATCTAGGACAGGGGGGAGACAATGAGCAGTTCTTC
cdr3_aa: CAISDLGQGGDNEQFF

cdr3_length: 17
v_call: TRBV6-1
d_call: TRBD1
j_call: TRBJ2-2
clone_size: -
cdr3_nt: TGTGCCAGCAGCCCACCCCATGACAGGGGCATTCCCGGGGAGCTGTTTTTT
cdr3_aa: CASSPPHDRGIPGELFF

cdr3_length: 14
v_call: TRBV10-3
d_call: -
j_call: TRBJ2-1
clone_size: -
cdr3_nt: TGTGCCATCAGTGAGTCGGGCGGCTTAAATGAGCAGTTCTTC
cdr3_aa: CAISESGGLNEQFF

cdr3_length: 14
v_call: TRBV9
d_call: -
j_call: TRBJ2-1
clone_size: many
cdr3_nt: TGTGCCAGCAGCGTAGGATACGGTTTAGATGAGCAGTTCTTC
cdr3_aa: CASSVGYGLDEQFF

cdr3_length: 14
v_call: TRBV4-1
d_call: -
j_call: TRBJ1-1
clone_size: many
cdr3_nt: TGCGCCAGCAGCCAAGGGGGTGGGAACACTGAAGCTTTCTTT
cdr3_aa: CASSQGGGNTEAFF

cdr3_length: 15
v_call: TRBV5-1
d_call: -
j_call: TRBJ1-2
clone_size: few
cdr3_nt: TGCGCCAGCAGCCAACAAGTACCGAGTGGAAGTGGCTACACCTTC
cdr3_aa: CASSQQVPSGSGYTF

cdr3_length: 13
v_call: TRBV6-4
d_call: -
j_call: TRBJ2-2
clone_size: few
cdr3_nt: TGTGCCAGCATTATGGAGTTGGCCGGGGAGCTGTTTTTT
cdr3_aa: CASIMELAGELFF

cdr3_length: 14
v_call: TRBV30
d_call: -
j_call: TRBJ2-7
clone_size: many
cdr3_nt: TGTGCCTGGAGTGTAGACACTGAGGGTTACGAGCAGTACTTC
cdr3_aa: CAWSVDTEGYEQYF

cdr3_length: 14
v_call: TRBV12-3/TRBV12-4
d_call: TRBD2
j_call: TRBJ2-1
clone_size: few
cdr3_nt: TGTGCCAGCAGCTTCGGACTAGCGCCCAATGAGCAGTTCTTC
cdr3_aa: CASSFGLAPNEQFF

cdr3_length: 17
v_call: TRBV12-3/TRBV12-4
d_call: TRBD2
j_call: TRBJ2-3
clone_size: few
cdr3_nt: TGTGCCAGCACCTCGGGACTAGCGGGAGAGGGTACAGATACGCAGTATTTT
cdr3_aa: CASTSGLAGEGTDTQYF

cdr3_length: 13
v_call: TRBV20-1
d_call: TRBD2
j_call: TRBJ2-1
clone_size: -
cdr3_nt: TGCAGTGCTAGAGCCCCACTAGCGGGAGGCCAGTTCTTC
cdr3_aa: CSARAPLAGGQFF

cdr3_length: 15
v_call: TRBV29-1
d_call: TRBD2
j_call: TRBJ2-1
clone_size: -
cdr3_nt: TGCAGCGTTGACGGGGCGCGGGAGGGCCACAATGAGCAGTTCTTC
cdr3_aa: CSVDGAREGHNEQFF

cdr3_length: 16
v_call: TRBV4-1
d_call: -
j_call: TRBJ1-2
clone_size: few
cdr3_nt: TGCGCCAGCAGCCAAGATATGGGGGAATGGTCGGGTGGCTACACCTTC
cdr3_aa: CASSQDMGEWSGGYTF

cdr3_length: 14
v_call: TRBV20-1
d_call: TRBD1
j_call: TRBJ2-3
clone_size: many
cdr3_nt: TGCAGTGCTGCGCGGACAGGGGGCATGAATACGCAGTATTTT
cdr3_aa: CSAARTGGMNTQYF

cdr3_length: 12
v_call: TRBV7-2
d_call: -
j_call: TRBJ2-1
clone_size: -
cdr3_nt: TGTGCCAGCAGCTTAGTGGGGAAAGAGCAGTTCTTC
cdr3_aa: CASSLVGKEQFF

cdr3_length: 16
v_call: TRBV5-5
d_call: -
j_call: TRBJ2-3
clone_size: many
cdr3_nt: TGTGCCAGCAGCTTGGGGTACCGCAGTCGCACAGATACGCAGTATTTT
cdr3_aa: CASSLGYRSRTDTQYF

cdr3_length: 15
v_call: TRBV5-6
d_call: -
j_call: TRBJ2-1
clone_size: many
cdr3_nt: TGTGCCAGCAGCCTAGGACCGAGCTCCTACAATGAGCAGTTCTTC
cdr3_aa: CASSLGPSSYNEQFF

cdr3_length: 18
v_call: TRBV20-1
d_call: TRBD1
j_call: TRBJ2-3
clone_size: few
cdr3_nt: TGCAGTGCTCGGGACAGCTTGTTGGGTCGGGCTAGCACAGATACGCAGTATTTT
cdr3_aa: CSARDSLLGRASTDTQYF

cdr3_length: 12
v_call: TRBV29-1
d_call: -
j_call: TRBJ2-7
clone_size: -
cdr3_nt: TGCAGCGTTGAGGCCTCAAAGTACGAGCAGTACTTC
cdr3_aa: CSVEASKYEQYF

cdr3_length: 13
v_call: TRBV12-3/TRBV12-4
d_call: -
j_call: TRBJ1-1
clone_size: -
cdr3_nt: TGTGCCAGCACCGGGGCCTTAGACACTGAAGCTTTCTTT
cdr3_aa: CASTGALDTEAFF

cdr3_length: 14
v_call: TRBV7-2
d_call: TRBD1
j_call: TRBJ1-5
clone_size: few
cdr3_nt: TGTGCCAGCAGCTTCGGGACAGGGATCCAGCCCCAGCATTTT
cdr3_aa: CASSFGTGIQPQHF

cdr3_length: 13
v_call: TRBV6-5
d_call: -
j_call: TRBJ1-5
clone_size: few
cdr3_nt: TGTGCCAGCAGTCAGGGCGTCGGGGGGCCCCAGCATTTT
cdr3_aa: CASSQGVGGPQHF

cdr3_length: 15
v_call: TRBV7-2
d_call: TRBD2
j_call: TRBJ2-3
clone_size: -
cdr3_nt: TGTGCCAGCAGCTTAGTGCGGGGGTTCACAGATACGCAGTATTTT
cdr3_aa: CASSLVRGFTDTQYF

cdr3_length: 15
v_call: TRBV4-2
d_call: TRBD2
j_call: TRBJ2-1
clone_size: many
cdr3_nt: TGTGCCAGCAGCCAAGTAGCGGGCGTCTACAATGAGCAGTTCTTC
cdr3_aa: CASSQVAGVYNEQFF

cdr3_length: 15
v_call: TRBV19
d_call: -
j_call: TRBJ1-5
clone_size: few
cdr3_nt: TGTGCCAGTAACCCGGACAGTTATAGCAATCAGCCCCAGCATTTT
cdr3_aa: CASNPDSYSNQPQHF

cdr3_length: 12
v_call: TRBV12-3/TRBV12-4
d_call: -
j_call: TRBJ2-7
clone_size: many
cdr3_nt: TGTGCCAGCAGTTTAGTCACGGAAGAGCAGTACTTC
cdr3_aa: CASSLVTEEQYF

cdr3_length: 16
v_call: TRBV20-1
d_call: -
j_call: TRBJ2-1
clone_size: few
cdr3_nt: TGCAGTGCTAGAGATCTGTTAGCGGCTCCCCCCAATGAGCAGTTCTTC
cdr3_aa: CSARDLLAAPPNEQFF

cdr3_length: 15
v_call: TRBV18
d_call: TRBD1
j_call: TRBJ1-4
clone_size: few
cdr3_nt: TGTGCCAGCTCGCCAGGACAGGGAAATAATGAAAAACTGTTTTTT
cdr3_aa: CASSPGQGNNEKLFF

cdr3_length: 12
v_call: TRBV5-1
d_call: -
j_call: TRBJ2-5
clone_size: many
cdr3_nt: TGTGCCAGCAGCTTACAAGAAGAGACCCAGTACTTC
cdr3_aa: CASSLQEETQYF

cdr3_length: 13
v_call: TRBV6-1
d_call: -
j_call: TRBJ2-7
clone_size: -
cdr3_nt: TGTGCCAGCAGAAGAGACAGCTCCTACGAGCAGTACTTC
cdr3_aa: CASRRDSSYEQYF

cdr3_length: 13
v_call: TRBV20-1
d_call: -
j_call: TRBJ2-5
clone_size: few
cdr3_nt: TGCAGTGCTAGAGGGTGGGCGGCGGAGACCCAGTACTTC
cdr3_aa: CSARGWAAETQYF